This T cell receptor (beta chain) originates from a study of T cells in Graves' hyperthyroidism and ophthalmopathy. Whole-study results and caveats: Ophthalmopathy prediction by the model preceded onset by a median about 6 months. Also found in blood were most expanded thyroid clonotypes above 0.001.

Regions amplified from RNA transcripts were the TCR beta CDR3 regions. HTBI primers drove first-round RT-PCR of the TCR CDR3. TCRdb recomputed calls from the multiplex PCR reads with MiXCR, one row per CDR3 protein. The repertoire holds 550,000 to 600,000 distinct CDR3 sequences, 14% seen once, with 7% to 9% in the top ten. The table lists this clonotype with many counts. Its antigen remains unidentified. The diagnoses drew upon clinical symptoms, serum thyroxine and TRAb, thyroid ultrasound and orbital computed tomography. PBMCs were sourced from approximately 9 ml fresh peripheral blood. There are 18 residues in the CDR3. Germline CDR1 reads MNHEY; CDR2 reads SMNVEV (reference sequence). The germline V and J ends were trimmed by 5 bases and 6 bases, with 29 bases remaining between them.

This sequence joins TRBV27 and TRBJ2-7; either TRBD1 or TRBD2 may fit D (10 bases each). The origin of this receptor is a woman aged 18 to 35 with Graves' ophthalmopathy. The specimen sequenced was blood. CDR3 sequence (DNA): TGTGCCAGCAGTCGGACAGGGGGAGCTAGCGGGAGAGCGGGCGAGCAGTACTTC. Its translation is CASSRTGGASGRAGEQYF.